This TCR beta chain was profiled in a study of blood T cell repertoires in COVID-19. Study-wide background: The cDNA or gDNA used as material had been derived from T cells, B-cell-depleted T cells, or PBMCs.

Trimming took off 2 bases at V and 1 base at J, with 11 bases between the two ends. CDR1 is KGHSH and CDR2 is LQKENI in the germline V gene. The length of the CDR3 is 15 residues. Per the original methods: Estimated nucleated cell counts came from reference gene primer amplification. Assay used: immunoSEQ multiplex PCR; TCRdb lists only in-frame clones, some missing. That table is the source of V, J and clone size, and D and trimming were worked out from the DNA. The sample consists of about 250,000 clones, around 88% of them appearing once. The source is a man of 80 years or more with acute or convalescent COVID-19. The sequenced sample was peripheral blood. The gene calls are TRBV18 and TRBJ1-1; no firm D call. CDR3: CASSPRGLSNTEAFF. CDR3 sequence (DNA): TGTGCCAGCTCACCAAGAGGCCTCTCGAACACTGAAGCTTTCTTT.